The text below deals with one T cell receptor beta chain. Its cognate antigen has yet to be identified. No much larger clone exists at a distance of one base, and base qualities are not known. Library preparation was by the immunoSEQ multiplex PCR assay. Under the source paper's analysis protocol: A statistical classification framework was developed to diagnose cytomegalovirus status using the catalog of TCR beta chain sequences. Not all clones reach the TCRdb copy of this immuneACCESS table, which keeps in-frame sequences only. Checked studies attribute under half of the gap to unresolved V genes and leave the rest unexplained. Clone size and the V and J calls come from that table; the DNA yielded D and trimming. The sample data list some 100,000 clones, and about 88% of these were observed just once. About 4% of the sample is in the top ten clones. The sample comes from a study of cytomegalovirus exposure and HLA in healthy donors (dated by TCRdb to about 2017). Notes on the research overall: According to a later analysis, the 100 to 150 validation repertoires were produced on the same platform as the roughly 600 repertoires of the first cohort. Along with the approximately 700-subject first cohort, a separate validation cohort of over 90 different subjects was used. The study aimed to test whether signatures of past pathogen exposure could be identified by cataloging public T cell receptors. The study combined high-throughput TCR immunosequencing, statistical association of individual TCRs with disease status, and machine learning to predict cytomegalovirus infection status. Beyond this particular receptor, the publication reports: A later analysis lacked HLA typing for the validation cohort, so it scored co-occurrence in that cohort across all 110 or so repertoires. Of the cluster scores, around 95% were above 0 in a later analysis, which found that TCRs clustered in the first cohort also tended to co-occur in the roughly 130 validation repertoires. In vitro tests confirmed that a few of the cytomegalovirus-associated TCR beta chains recognize cytomegalovirus antigens. While some public TCRs were present in many individuals, most TCR sequences turned up only very rarely across donors. In both the original and validation cohorts, the classifier was reported to diagnose cytomegalovirus status with high specificity and sensitivity. The authors suggested that the approach could potentially be extended to other disease states and immunological phenotypes. In the study, approximately 160 TCR beta chains were listed as associated with cytomegalovirus.

V trim: 1 base; J trim: 10 bases; unmatched bases: 4. The cysteine opens and the phenylalanine closes a CDR3 of 15 amino acids. The entry retains the CDR3 DNA only, 45 bases that are in frame from base 1. Sequences MNHNS (CDR1) and SASEGT (CDR2) are obtained from the germline V gene. Donors formed part of the validation cohort, which comprised approximately 130 subjects and was distinct from the first cohort of several hundred subjects. This clonotype was sampled from a man between 18 and 29 years old in good health and CMV-seropositive. The rearrangement combines TRBV6-1 with TRBJ1-6, with 10 middle bases fitting TRBD1. The sample taken for sequencing was PBMCs. The DNA sequence follows: TGTGCCAGCAGTGAAGAGCTGGGACAGGGGTCACCCCTCCACTTT. It is translated as CASSEELGQGSPLHF.